Described below is a single T cell receptor beta chain sequence and its context. The data originate from a study of technical replicates of blood from a handful of donors. Germline CDR1 reads KGHSH; CDR2 reads LQKENI. V lost 1 base, J lost 5 bases, and 4 bases stayed unmatched. There are 14 residues in the CDR3. The method was immunoSEQ multiplex PCR; TCRdb's version includes in-frame clones alone and lacks a portion of them. This repertoire shows some 54,000 clones, around 93% found once; its top ten account for around 4%. The J gene is TRBJ2-7, the V gene TRBV18; 8 bases fit TRBD1. This clonotype was sampled from a human donor in good health. Some clones in this sample may be carry-over from other donors' samples. Sequenced material: PBMCs. CDR3 sequence reads: CASSPRTGLDEQYF. In DNA form, the CDR3 reads TGTGCCAGCTCACCACGGACAGGGTTAGACGAGCAGTACTTC.